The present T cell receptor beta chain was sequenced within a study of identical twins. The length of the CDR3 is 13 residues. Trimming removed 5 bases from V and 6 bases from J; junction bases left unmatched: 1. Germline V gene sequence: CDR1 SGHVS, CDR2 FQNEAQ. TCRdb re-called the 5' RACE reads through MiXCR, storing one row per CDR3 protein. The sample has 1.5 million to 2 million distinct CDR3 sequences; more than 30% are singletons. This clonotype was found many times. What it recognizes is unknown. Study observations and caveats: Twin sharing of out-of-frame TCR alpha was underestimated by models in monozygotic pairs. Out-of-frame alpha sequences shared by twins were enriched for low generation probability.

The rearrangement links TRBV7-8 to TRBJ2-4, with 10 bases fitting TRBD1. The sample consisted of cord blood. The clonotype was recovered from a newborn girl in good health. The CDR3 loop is CASSRDRGNIQYF. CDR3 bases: TGTGCCAGCAGCCGGGACAGGGGAAACATTCAGTACTTC.